This T cell receptor (beta chain) is drawn from a study of T cell clonality in common variable immunodeficiency. Regarding the study as a whole: In common variable immunodeficiency, TCR beta chains reportedly carried fewer deletions and N-nucleotide insertions.

Sequencing used immunoSEQ multiplex PCR; TCRdb keeps in-frame clones, though not all of them. Singletons are absent from the sample, which has about 15,000 clones. Germline CDR1 and CDR2: SGHTA and FQGTGA. The CDR3 consists of 14 residues. Trimming removed 6 bases from V and 1 base from J; junction bases left unmatched: 5. As for this clone: What it binds is unknown. The read ends 3 residues before the CDR3 terminus; that terminus is restored from the germline J gene.

Patients had low serum IgG, IgA and/or IgM and specific antibody deficiency. Each donor provided roughly 5 to 8 ml of heparinized whole blood. Material for sequencing was peripheral blood mononuclear cells. The chain has TRBV7-3 and TRBJ2-7, with 8 nucleotides matching TRBD1. The sequence was obtained from a human donor with common variable immunodeficiency. CDR3 DNA (partial): TGTGCCAGCAGTCCCGGGACAGGTTCCTACGAG. Translated, it gives CASSPGTGSYE. The CDR3 reads in full as CASSPGTGSYEQYF. Full variable domain (remainder filled in from reference TRBV7-3 and TRBJ2-7): GAGVSQTPSNKVTEKGKYVELRCDPISGHTALYWYRQSLGQGPEFLIYFQGTGAADDSGLPNDRFFAVRPEGSVSTLKIQRTERGDSAVYLCASSPGTGSYEQYFGPGTRLTVT.